This is a list of T cell receptor beta chains from one sample in a study of blood T cells in healthy people across ages. TCRdb reprocessed the 5' RACE reads with MiXCR, giving one entry per CDR3 protein. The repertoire includes about 1.8 million distinct CDR3 sequences, approximately 50% of them detected once, and less than 2.5% sits in the top ten. Sequencing was performed on blood. The source of these receptors is a woman aged 35 to 49 in good health. CDR3s include the opening cysteine and the closing phenylalanine or tryptophan. The D gene is left open where the match is weak. The size of a clone is reported for some rows only, either as once, few or many, or as a class for expanded clones.

>TRBV4-3|.|.|TRBJ1-1
TGCGCCAGCAGCCAAGAATCGGCAGTGACTGAAGCTTTCTTT
CASSQESAVTEAFF
>TRBV12-3/TRBV12-4|.|.|TRBJ1-1
TGTGCCAGCAGTTTAACGACTTACACTGAAGCTTTCTTT
CASSLTTYTEAFF
>TRBV27|.|few|TRBJ1-1
TGTGCCAGCAGTGCCTGGGACGGCACTGAAGCTTTCTTT
CASSAWDGTEAFF
>TRBV20-1|.|.|TRBJ2-3
TGCAGTGCTAGGGACATGGTGGGGACAGATACGCAGTATTTT
CSARDMVGTDTQYF
>TRBV19|.|once|TRBJ1-2
TGTGCCAGTAGTATGGTCCGGGACCACTATGGCTACACCTTC
CASSMVRDHYGYTF
>TRBV7-2|TRBD1|.|TRBJ1-2
TGTGCCAGCAGCGCTCCGGGACAGGCTAACTATGGCTACACCTTC
CASSAPGQANYGYTF
>TRBV15|.|.|TRBJ2-7
TGTGCCACCAGCAGAGACAGGGATTTCGACGAGCAGTACTTC
CATSRDRDFDEQYF
>TRBV28|.|few|TRBJ1-2
TGTGCCAGCAGTTTACCTCTCAGGGCCCCCTATGGCTACACCTTC
CASSLPLRAPYGYTF
>TRBV20-1|TRBD2|.|TRBJ2-7
TGCAGTGCCCTCGGGACTAGGAAGTACTTC
CSALGTRKYF
>TRBV9|TRBD1|.|TRBJ1-2
TGTGCCCGCAGCGCCCACCGGGACAGGGCCTTCTATGGCTACACCTTC
CARSAHRDRAFYGYTF
>TRBV6-6|TRBD1|few|TRBJ2-7
TGTGCCAGCAGGGATACAGGGGACCCCTACGAGCAGTACTTC
CASRDTGDPYEQYF
>TRBV5-1|.|few|TRBJ2-1
TGCGCCAGCAGCTTTGATCGGACCCAAATCAATGAGCAGTTCTTC
CASSFDRTQINEQFF
>TRBV27|.|.|TRBJ2-7
TGTGCCAGCAGGGCTTCCGGGACTCCGACCGAGCAGTACTTC
CASRASGTPTEQYF
>TRBV10-3|.|once|TRBJ2-7
TGTGCCATCAGGGAGGAACTCTCCGACGAGCAGTACTTC
CAIREELSDEQYF
>TRBV29-1|TRBD2|.|TRBJ2-7
TGCAGCGCTAGCGGGAGCTGGTCCGAGCAGTACTTC
CSASGSWSEQYF
>TRBV3-1|.|.|TRBJ2-3
TGTGCCGGCAGCCAAGAACCAGGGGGGCCTTTTCCAGATACGCAGTATTTT
CAGSQEPGGPFPDTQYF
>TRBV20-1|TRBD2|.|TRBJ2-1
TGCAGTGCTACCGATGGACAGCGGGGGGGCCGCGGTGAGCAGTTCTTC
CSATDGQRGGRGEQFF
>TRBV29-1|.|.|TRBJ1-2
TGCAGCGTTGAAGGCCAGGGCCTAGGTGGCTACACCTTC
CSVEGQGLGGYTF
>TRBV3-1|.|few|TRBJ2-3
TGTGCCAGCAGCCCCTTCATGACAGATACGCAGTATTTT
CASSPFMTDTQYF
>TRBV29-1|.|.|TRBJ1-1
TGCAGCGTTGCCTCATCGAGGAACACTGAAGCTTTCTTT
CSVASSRNTEAFF
>TRBV25-1|.|few|TRBJ1-2
TGTGCCAGCAGTGAATGGCCGCATGGCTACACCTTC
CASSEWPHGYTF
>TRBV25-1|.|few|TRBJ1-2
TGTGCCAGCAGTACGGACAGAAGGTATGGCTACACCTTC
CASSTDRRYGYTF
>TRBV20-1|TRBD1|.|TRBJ2-5
TGCAGTGCTAGAGGACAGGGGACGGGAGAGACCCAGTACTTC
CSARGQGTGETQYF
>TRBV9|TRBD1|.|TRBJ1-4
TGTGCCAGCAGCGTCGGGACAGGGGGGAGCCGCCCAAAACTGTTTTTT
CASSVGTGGSRPKLFF
>TRBV28|.|few|TRBJ1-5
TGTGCCACGACGGATAGCAATCAGCCCCAGCATTTT
CATTDSNQPQHF
>TRBV6-1|TRBD2|.|TRBJ2-7
TGTGCCAGCAGCGGAAGCGGGGTGACCTCCTACGAGCAGTACTTC
CASSGSGVTSYEQYF
>TRBV12-3/TRBV12-4|TRBD1|few|TRBJ1-2
TGTGCCAGCAGTGGACAGGTGCATGGCTACACCTTC
CASSGQVHGYTF
>TRBV5-1|.|few|TRBJ1-6
TGCGCCAGCAGCTTGCAACAGGGTAACACTAATTCACCCCTCCACTTT
CASSLQQGNTNSPLHF
>TRBV7-9|.|few|TRBJ2-5
TGTGCCAGCTGCCAAGGGGTCTTACAGGAACAAGAGACCCAGTACTTC
CASCQGVLQEQETQYF
>TRBV5-1|.|few|TRBJ1-1
TGCGCCAGCTCCCCCCCGGGAGTGAACACTGAAGCTTTCTTT
CASSPPGVNTEAFF
>TRBV29-1|TRBD1|.|TRBJ2-1
TGCAGCGTTGAAACCTTGGGACAGGGGAGGAATGAGCAGTTCTTC
CSVETLGQGRNEQFF
>TRBV7-2|TRBD1|.|TRBJ2-7
TGTGCCAGCAGCTTAGAGACAGGGGGGGCCTACGAGCAGTACTTC
CASSLETGGAYEQYF